One sample yielded the 7 T cell receptor beta chains listed below, sequenced in a study of T cell clonality in common variable immunodeficiency. Sequencing was performed with immunoSEQ multiplex PCR; in TCRdb, only in-frame clones are kept and a portion is missing. Sampling found 40,000 or so clones, none seen once. The study's findings and limits: Fewer deletions and N-nucleotide insertions were reportedly seen in common variable immunodeficiency TCR beta sequences.

For these receptors, no antigen is known. The source material was peripheral blood mononuclear cells. The receptor set was obtained from a human donor with common variable immunodeficiency.

The table lists this clone with a few counts. The sequence runs out 3 residues before the end of the CDR3; the remainder is reconstructed from the germline J gene. The chain joins TRBV30 to TRBJ1-1; maybe TRBD1 (5 bases). CDR1 is GTSNPN and CDR2 is SVGIG in the germline V gene (reference sequence). V was pared by 1 base and J by 7 bases, with 16 bases between. The CDR3 totals 14 residues. Incomplete CDR3 DNA: TGTGCCTGGAGTGGTACAGGTGGTTTGGGTGAA. As protein: CAWSGTGGLGE. The entire CDR3 protein reads CAWSGTGGLGEAFF.

Note on this clone: The sequenced fragment ends 3 residues before the CDR3 boundary, so the rest is inferred from the germline J gene. This chain connects TRBV7-8 to TRBJ1-2; 8 bases line up with TRBD1. The CDR3 is 14 amino acids. Germline CDR1 SGHVS, CDR2 FQNEAQ. The CDR3 loop is CASSLGGRGQGYTF. Partial CDR3 DNA: TGTGCCAGCAGCTTAGGCGGCAGGGGGCAAGGC.

The table lists this clone with many counts. The observed sequence ends 3 residues before the CDR3 terminus, with the missing tail filled in from the germline J gene. This chain connects TRBV7-8 to TRBJ2-5; TRBD1 aligns across 9 bases. The V gene end was trimmed by 5 bases and the J gene end by 7 bases; junction bases not matched to a gene: 2. Germline V lookup: CDR1 SGHVS, CDR2 FQNEAQ. This CDR3 has 12 amino acids. CDR3 DNA, as far as it was read: TGTGCCAGCAGCCGGGACAGGGCGACC. Its translation is CASSRDRAT. The whole CDR3 protein is CASSRDRATQYF.

In this sample, this clone turned up many times. The CDR3 extends 3 residues past the end of the read, so its final part is completed from the germline J gene. The chain uses TRBV7-8 and TRBJ2-1, with TRBD1 identical over 7 bases. The ends lost 0 bases at V and 9 bases at J; junction bases unmatched: 2. This CDR3 spans 13 amino acids. Per germline, CDR1 SGHVS and CDR2 FQNEAQ. The CDR3 loop is CASSLAGTAEQFF. Partial CDR3 DNA: TGTGCCAGCAGCTTAGCGGGGACAGCTGAG.

Many counts were recorded for this clone. The CDR3 goes on 3 residues after the read ends, and that part is filled in from the germline J gene. This chain uses TRBV2 with TRBJ1-2, with 7 nucleotides matching TRBD1. Germline loops: CDR1 SNHLY, CDR2 FYNNEI. This CDR3 contains 14 residues. The DNA read from the CDR3 is TGTGCCAGCAGTGAAGTTCACAGGGGAGTCAGC. This encodes CASSEVHRGVS. The CDR3 in full is CASSEVHRGVSYTF.

This clone was seen a handful of times. The read ends 3 residues early relative to the CDR3; the germline J gene fills the gap. The chain carries TRBV5-1 and TRBJ2-3, with D possibly TRBD2 on 7 matching bases. Trimming took 4 bases from V and 1 from J, leaving 19 bases between them. Germline assignment: CDR1 SGHRS and CDR2 YFSETQ. The CDR3 extends over 17 amino acids. The part of the CDR3 DNA that was read is TGCGCCAGCAGCCCGCGGGATGCGGGGGCCCGCACAGATACG. Amino acids: CASSPRDAGARTDT. The complete CDR3 sequence is CASSPRDAGARTDTQYF.

This clone was counted at least ten times. The CDR3 end falls 3 residues outside the read, so it is completed with the germline J gene. The chain combines TRBV6-2 or TRBV6-3 with TRBJ2-1; TRBD2 agrees at 13 bases. CDR1 and CDR2 (germline): MNHEY, SVGEGT. This CDR3 contains 16 residues. V lost 10 bases, J lost 9 bases, and 15 bases stayed unmatched. CDR3: CATATSGGPVLVEQFF. Partial CDR3 DNA: TGTGCCACCGCGACTAGCGGGGGGCCCGTCCTCGTTGAG.